A selection of T cell receptor beta chains follows, all from one sample in a study of healthy donors' naive CD4 and CD8 T cells. Each CDR3 protein gets one entry after TCRdb re-called the reads with MiXCR. In the table there are some 190,000 distinct CDR3 sequences, nearly 75% of which are singletons. The sample consisted of naive CD4+ and CD8+ T cells sorted from blood, pooled from several donors. The receptors originated from a pool of human donors in good health; the sample pools cells from several healthy donors. The CDR3 runs from the conserved cysteine through the conserved F or W.

TRBJ1-1	13	TRBV19	CASSPRLNTEAFF
TRBJ1-3	15	TRBV6-5	CASSYGGSSGNTIYF
TRBJ2-7	14	TRBV11-3	CASSSGDRDYEQYF
TRBJ1-3	15	TRBV6-5	CASSYQGFSGNTIYF
TRBJ2-7	15	TRBV6-6	CASRPRQGAIPPQYF
TRBJ2-3	15	TRBV6-2/TRBV6-3	CASSPGTIGTDTQYF
TRBJ1-3	14	TRBV5-1	CASQGQGPGNTIYF
TRBJ2-4	13	TRBV5-6	CASSYRAKNIQYF
TRBJ2-7	15	TRBV27	CASSLENRFPYEQYF
TRBJ2-3	12	TRBV6-5	CASSAPGDTQYF
TRBJ1-6	13	TRBV30	CAWSEQENSPLHF
TRBJ2-3	12	TRBV29-1	CSVEARTDTQYF
TRBJ1-5	16	TRBV19	CASSYLGSLSNQPQHF
TRBJ1-5	14	TRBV6-5	CASSSPRSNQPQHF
TRBJ1-2	10	TRBV19	CARGDGAYTF
TRBJ1-1	13	TRBV27	CASMERGDTEAFF
TRBJ2-3	11	TRBV20-1	CSARVGDTQYF
TRBJ2-7	16	TRBV7-9	CASSSPGGQGSHEQYF
TRBJ2-2	13	TRBV20-1	CSARGLSTGELFF
TRBJ2-7	15	TRBV19	CASSLTLDGFYEQYF
TRBJ2-5	14	TRBV11-2	CASSPGTDQETQYF
TRBJ2-2	14	TRBV5-1	CASSSAGQGLELFF
TRBJ1-2	13	TRBV6-8	CASSYPTEHGYTF
TRBJ2-1	13	TRBV27	CASSLSGINEQFF
TRBJ2-1	16	TRBV6-5	CASSYGVPSGGNEQFF
TRBJ2-1	16	TRBV11-1	CASSLGLAGGGGEQFF
TRBJ1-5	15	TRBV19	CASRDRGYSNQPQHF
TRBJ2-3	11	TRBV6-1	CASSPTDTQYF
TRBJ2-3	13	TRBV6-6	CASSYSNPDTQYF
TRBJ2-5	17	TRBV4-1	CASSQAPRPAEGATQYF
TRBJ2-7	13	TRBV6-1	CASSSPLASEQYF
TRBJ2-5	16	TRBV6-2/TRBV6-3	CASSYGPGTSVETQYF
TRBJ1-5	15	TRBV30	CAWSVRMALDQPQHF
TRBJ1-1	13	TRBV27	CASSLVEAAEAFF
TRBJ2-7	15	TRBV19	CASSAPGRITYEQYF
TRBJ1-1	13	TRBV18	CASWTGLNTEAFF
TRBJ2-2	18	TRBV29-1	CSVELGHDRVVDTGELFF
TRBJ1-2	14	TRBV6-5	CASSYLDRAYGYTF
TRBJ2-7	13	TRBV27	CASSFGGTYEQYF